The 10 T cell receptor beta chains in this list originate from one sample, sequenced in a study of shared clonotypes between healthy human individuals. The protocol was immunoSEQ multiplex PCR, while the TCRdb copy is restricted to in-frame clones and leaves out a portion. The sample lists some 2,500,000 clones; approximately 90% were seen once. Input material: naive CD4+ T cells from PBMCs. The sample's subset: CD45RA+ positively selected. All receptors come from a young man in good health. Some clones in this sample may be carry-over from other donors' samples.

The genes are TRBV13 and TRBJ2-1; D is uncertain. The CDR3 totals 16 residues. Trimming shortened V by 0 bases and J by 0 bases, and 9 bases separated the two germline ends. The V gene's germline CDR1 is PRHDT and CDR2 FYEKMQ (reference sequence). This CDR3 reads CASSLGAVHSYNEQFF. CDR3 in DNA: TGTGCCAGCAGCTTAGGGGCGGTCCACTCCTACAATGAGCAGTTCTTC.

The rearrangement links TRBV30 to TRBJ2-1; no clear D. Germline-derived CDR1 and CDR2 are GTSNPN and SVGIG (reference sequence). The V gene lost 5 bases and the J gene lost 7 bases, with 9 bases spanning the gap. This CDR3 has 11 amino acids. The CDR3 here is CAWGGRNEQFF. Written as DNA, the CDR3 is TGTGCCTGGGGCGGACGAAATGAGCAGTTCTTC. The complete variable domain, with remaining parts taken from reference TRBV30 and TRBJ2-1, reads SQTIHQWPATLVQPVGSPLSLECTVEGTSNPNLYWYRQAAGRGLQLLFYSVGIGQISSEVPQNLSASRPQDRQFILSSKKLLLSDSGFYLCAWGGRNEQFFGPGTRLTVL.

The CDR3 DNA is TGCGCCAGCAGAGACAGGGCCACCTTAGGCGAGCAGTACTTC. Amino acid sequence: CASRDRATLGEQYF. The chain uses TRBV10-2 and TRBJ2-7; 7 nucleotides align to TRBD1. V lost 6 bases to trimming and J lost 6 bases; unmatched junction nucleotides: 11. The CDR3 has 14 residues. The germline gives CDR1 WSHSY, CDR2 SAAADI.

This clone occurred once. The chain couples TRBV19 to TRBJ2-5; possibly TRBD1 for D (6 bases). The CDR3 consists of 15 residues. Germline CDR1 and CDR2: LNHDA and SQIVND (reference sequence). Trimming took off 2 bases at V and 5 bases at J, with 15 bases between the two ends. The CDR3 loop is CASSIWGPGEETQYF. The CDR3 coding sequence is TGTGCCAGTAGTATATGGGGGCCGGGTGAGGAGACCCAGTACTTC.

The chain recombines TRBV10-3 with TRBJ1-2; tentatively, D is TRBD1 (6 bases). Germline V lookup: CDR1 ENHRY, CDR2 SYGVKD. The length of the CDR3 is 15 residues. V was pared by 0 bases and J by 3 bases, with 11 bases between. The CDR3 DNA follows: TGTGCCATCAGTGAGTCAGGGGGGGAAGACTATGGCTACACCTTC. This sequence encodes CAISESGGEDYGYTF.

The genes are TRBV27 and TRBJ1-4; possible D gene TRBD1, 5 bases. Germline CDR1 is MNHEY and CDR2 is SMNVEV (reference sequence). Trimming took 9 bases from V and 3 from J, leaving 17 bases between them. This CDR3 comprises 15 residues. The CDR3 DNA follows: TGTGCCAGTCATAAAGTCGGGGCGGCTAATGAAAAACTGTTTTTT. Amino acid sequence: CASHKVGAANEKLFF.

The chain employs TRBV30 and TRBJ1-2; D is ambiguous. The CDR3 spans 12 residues. Between the trimmed V and J ends, which lost 8 bases and 7 bases, there was a span of 17 bases. In germline, CDR1 is GTSNPN, CDR2 SVGIG (reference sequence). The CDR3 DNA reads as TGTGCCCGCCCCTCACAAGTGGGTGGCTACACCTTC. Translation gives CARPSQVGGYTF.

The table lists this clone with a count of one. V is TRBV18 and J is TRBJ1-1, with a weak D call TRBD1 (6 bases). This CDR3 is 19 amino acids long. Trimming removed 2 bases at V and 3 bases at J, with 25 bases between. The V gene's germline CDR1 is KGHSH and CDR2 LQKENI. CDR3 protein: CASSPTDQGQNRLDTEAFF. The CDR3 nucleotides read TGTGCCAGCTCACCAACGGATCAAGGACAGAACAGGTTGGACACTGAAGCTTTCTTT.

V gene TRBV30 combines with J gene TRBJ1-5; D is ambiguous. V lost 2 bases and J 10 bases, leaving 27 bases between the germline ends. The CDR3 length is 17 residues. Per germline, CDR1 GTSNPN and CDR2 SVGIG (reference sequence). Here the CDR3 DNA reads TGTGCCTGGAGTTTTGGGGTCGCCGGAAGGGCCTCGGGACCCCAGCATTTT. Protein product: CAWSFGVAGRASGPQHF.

V is TRBV5-6 and J is TRBJ2-2; 7 nucleotides match TRBD1. Germline CDR1 reads SGHDT; CDR2 reads YYEEEE. J gave up 4 bases and V 0 bases, and 6 bases lay outside the gene matches. The CDR3 is made up of 16 amino acids. CDR3 in amino acids: CASSLDRGRITGELFF. The CDR3 bases are TGTGCCAGCAGCTTGGATAGGGGGCGAATCACCGGGGAGCTGTTTTTT.